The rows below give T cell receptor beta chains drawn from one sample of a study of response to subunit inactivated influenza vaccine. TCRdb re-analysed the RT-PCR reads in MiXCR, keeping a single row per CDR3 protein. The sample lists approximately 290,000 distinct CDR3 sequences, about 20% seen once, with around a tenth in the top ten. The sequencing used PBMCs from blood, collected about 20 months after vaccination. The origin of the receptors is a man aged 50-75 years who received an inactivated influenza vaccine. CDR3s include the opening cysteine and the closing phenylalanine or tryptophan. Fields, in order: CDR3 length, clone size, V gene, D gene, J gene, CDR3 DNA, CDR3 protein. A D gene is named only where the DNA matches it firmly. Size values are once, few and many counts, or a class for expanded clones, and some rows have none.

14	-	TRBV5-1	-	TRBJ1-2	TGCGCCAGCAGCTTGCTCGGGATTTATGATGGCTACACCTTC	CASSLLGIYDGYTF
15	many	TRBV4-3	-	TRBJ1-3	TGCGCCAGCAGCCAAGATTCGGGGTTTGGAAACACCATATATTTT	CASSQDSGFGNTIYF
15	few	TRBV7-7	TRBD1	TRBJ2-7	TGTGCCAGCAAGTACGGACAGGGGGGTACCTACGAGCAGTACTTC	CASKYGQGGTYEQYF
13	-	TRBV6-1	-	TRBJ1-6	TGTGCCAGCAGTGAAGTAATTAATTCACCCCTCCACTTT	CASSEVINSPLHF
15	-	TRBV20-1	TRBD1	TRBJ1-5	TGCAGTGCTGGGGAGACAGGGGGGTGGAACCAGCCCCAGCATTTT	CSAGETGGWNQPQHF
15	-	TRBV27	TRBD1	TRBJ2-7	TGTGCCAGCCGAGGGGGAGGGACAGGGGTCTACGAGCAGTACTTC	CASRGGGTGVYEQYF
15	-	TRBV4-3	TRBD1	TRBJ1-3	TGCGCCAGCAGCCAAGAACAGGGGAAAAGAAACACCATATATTTT	CASSQEQGKRNTIYF
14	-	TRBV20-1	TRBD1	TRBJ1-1	TGCAGTGCTAGAAGAGGGGGCGCAGACACTGAAGCTTTCTTT	CSARRGGADTEAFF
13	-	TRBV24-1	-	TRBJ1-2	TGTGCCACCAGTGATTTCGCAGCGGGAGGCTACACCTTC	CATSDFAAGGYTF
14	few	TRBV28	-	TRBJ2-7	TGTGCCAGCAGTCCCCGGGGCTACTCCTACGAGCAGTACTTC	CASSPRGYSYEQYF
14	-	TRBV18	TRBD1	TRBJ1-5	TGTGCCAGCTCAGATGACAGGGGGAATCAGCCCCAGCATTTT	CASSDDRGNQPQHF
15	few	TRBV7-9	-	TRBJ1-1	TGTGCCAGCAGCTTAGATCGGGCCCCAGGGACTGAAGCTTTCTTT	CASSLDRAPGTEAFF
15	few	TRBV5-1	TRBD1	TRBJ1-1	TGCGCCAGCAGCCATGGACAGGGGCCGAACACTGAAGCTTTCTTT	CASSHGQGPNTEAFF
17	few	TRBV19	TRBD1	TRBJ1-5	TGTGCCAGTAGTATCGAGACCGGGACAGGGGGGGGTCAGCCCCAGCATTTT	CASSIETGTGGGQPQHF
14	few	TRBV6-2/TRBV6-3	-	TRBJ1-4	TGTGCCAGTAGAGGTTCCGGATTTAATGAAAAACTGTTTTTT	CASRGSGFNEKLFF
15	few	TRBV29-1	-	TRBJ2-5	TGCAGCGTTACCCCCCGGAAGGAGCACCAAGAGACCCAGTACTTC	CSVTPRKEHQETQYF
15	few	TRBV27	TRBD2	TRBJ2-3	TGTGCCAGCAGTCCCTGGACTAGCCCCCCAGATACGCAGTATTTT	CASSPWTSPPDTQYF
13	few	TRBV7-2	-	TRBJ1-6	TGTGCCAGCAGCTTAGATTTGGTTTCACCCCTCCACTTT	CASSLDLVSPLHF
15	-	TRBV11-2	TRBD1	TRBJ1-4	TGTGCCAGCAGCCGACTCGGGACAGTCCATGAAAAACTGTTTTTT	CASSRLGTVHEKLFF
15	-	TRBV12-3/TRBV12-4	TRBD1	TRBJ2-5	TGTGCCAGCAGTCCCGGACAGGGGATAGGAGAGACCCAGTACTTC	CASSPGQGIGETQYF
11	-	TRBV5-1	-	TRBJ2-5	TGCGCCAGCAGCGTCGAAAGAGACCAGTACTTC	CASSVERDQYF